Listed here are 30 T cell receptor beta chains from one sample, sequenced in a study of blood T cells in healthy people across ages. A second PCR of 7 to 11 cycles used a sample-barcoded 5' primer and a J-beta primer mix. TCRdb re-called the 5' RACE reads through MiXCR, storing one row per CDR3 protein. Counted here are fewer than 900,000 distinct CDR3 sequences, around 36% occurring once; the ten biggest clones make up 13%. Source material: blood. The receptor set was obtained from a man younger than 35 in good health.

For this clonotype: One junction end does not reproduce the germline sequence, and a read error may be involved. The V call is TRBV12-3 or TRBV12-4, the J call TRBJ2-7, with D hard to call. The CDR3 is 15 amino acids. The chain's CDR3 is CAGSAQAKPPYEQYF. CDR3 bases: TGTGCCGGCAGTGCCCAGGCGAAACCCCCCTACGAGCAGTACTTC.

The chain carries TRBV20-1 and TRBJ1-5, with no clear D. Germline V gene sequence: CDR1 DFQATT, CDR2 SNEGSKA (reference sequence). This CDR3 region has 15 residues. V lost 6 bases and J lost 0, with 15 bases in between. The CDR3 sequence is CSALGQEDSNQPQHF. The DNA for the CDR3 is TGCAGTGCCCTAGGTCAGGAGGATAGCAATCAGCCCCAGCATTTT.

This clonotype was counted only a few times. The chain recombines TRBV4-3 with TRBJ1-4, with 9 bases lining up with TRBD1. This CDR3 region has 15 residues. J gave up 14 bases and V 0 bases, and 10 bases lay outside the gene matches. Looked up from germline, CDR1 is LGHNA and CDR2 is YSLEER. The CDR3 nucleotides read TGCGCCAGCAGCCAAGATTGGGACAGGGCAAAAAGGCTGTTTTTT. This codes for CASSQDWDRAKRLFF.

The V and J genes are TRBV5-6 and TRBJ2-7; 8 positions match TRBD1. V was pared by 2 bases and J by 0 bases, with 10 bases of the junction left unmatched. The CDR3 is 17 residues long. Germline V gene lookup returns CDR1 SGHDT and CDR2 YYEEEE. The CDR3 bases are TGTGCCAGCAGCTTTCCCCCCTTCAGGGGGCCCTCCTACGAGCAGTACTTC. Translating gives CASSFPPFRGPSYEQYF.

The V and J genes are TRBV9 and TRBJ2-2; 13 positions agree with TRBD2. V gave up 4 bases and J gave up 7 bases; unmatched junction bases: 10. Germline CDR1 reads SGDLS; CDR2 reads YYNGEE. This CDR3 is built from 17 residues. CDR3 coding DNA: TGTGCCAGCAGCCCGAGTGGGACTAGCGGGGTGGTCGGGGAGCTGTTTTTT. As protein: CASSPSGTSGVVGELFF.

This clonotype has a handful of counts. V is TRBV12-3 or TRBV12-4 and J is TRBJ2-2; the D call may be TRBD1 or TRBD2 (6 bases each). The CDR3 covers 14 residues. The V end lost 6 bases, the J end lost 1 base, and 9 bases lay between the germline ends. CDR3 sequence (DNA): TGTGCCAGCAGAGGGGGGATGAACACCGGGGAGCTGTTTTTT. Its protein product is CASRGGMNTGELFF.

The chain links TRBV28 to TRBJ2-4; tentative D call: TRBD2 (7 bases). The DNA end is more similar to TRBJ2-7, so the J call may be wrong. Germline-derived CDR1 and CDR2 are MDHEN and SYDVKM. There are 15 residues in the CDR3. The CDR3 region is CASSNPGGNSYEQYF. In DNA form, the CDR3 reads TGTGCCAGCAGTAATCCGGGGGGCAATTCGTACGAGCAGTACTTC.

The gene calls are TRBV12-3 or TRBV12-4 and TRBJ1-6, with a tentative D call TRBD1 (6 bases). The CDR3 is 14 amino acids. Trimming took off 2 bases at V and 8 bases at J, with 10 bases between the two ends. The CDR3 loop is CASSLFQGYSPLHF. DNA of the CDR3: TGTGCCAGCAGTTTATTCCAGGGGTATTCACCCCTCCACTTT.

This clonotype was seen a handful of times. This chain joins TRBV14 and TRBJ1-5; D gene uncertain. Germline V gene sequence: CDR1 SGHDN, CDR2 FVKESK. CDR3 length: 14 amino acids. The germline V and J ends were trimmed by 3 bases and 0 bases, with 6 bases remaining between them. This chain's CDR3 is CASSQSYSNQPQHF. In DNA form, the CDR3 reads TGTGCCAGCAGCCAGAGCTATAGCAATCAGCCCCAGCATTTT.

As to this clonotype: A read error may explain this, as a much larger clone is one base away. The genes are TRBV12-3 or TRBV12-4 and TRBJ1-1; no clear D gene. Trimming stripped 3 bases from V and 4 bases from J, with 9 bases between. The CDR3 is made up of 13 amino acids. CDR3 coding DNA: TGTGCCAGCAGTTTTGTCAGGAGCACTGAAGCTTTCTTT. Its protein product is CASSFVRSTEAFF.

V usage is TRBV18 and J usage is TRBJ2-7; 9 positions match TRBD1. Germline loops: CDR1 KGHSH, CDR2 LQKENI. This CDR3 region has 18 residues. V gave up 6 bases and J gave up 3 bases; unmatched junction bases: 18. The CDR3 is CASSLTPELGQGDYEQYF. The CDR3 DNA is TGTGCCAGCTCCCTAACCCCGGAGTTGGGACAGGGAGACTACGAGCAGTACTTC.

About this clonotype: A read error is possible here, since a much larger clone lies one base away. This chain links TRBV10-3 with TRBJ2-1, with D possibly TRBD2 on 5 matching bases. Germline lookup yields CDR1 ENHRY and CDR2 SYGVKD. This CDR3 is 17 amino acids long. The CDR3 DNA reads as TGTGCCATCAGTGAGTCTATTACTAGAGTCTCATACAATGGGCAGTTCTTC. This sequence encodes CAISESITRVSYNGQFF.

This chain links TRBV20-1 with TRBJ1-2; 7 nucleotides match TRBD1. CDR1 is DFQATT and CDR2 is SNEGSKA in the germline V gene (reference sequence). J gave up 0 bases and V 0 bases, and 16 bases lay outside the gene matches. This CDR3 is built from 19 residues. CDR3 sequence reads: CSARDSGASAGTANYGYTF. CDR3 DNA: TGCAGTGCTAGAGATTCCGGTGCCTCCGCCGGGACAGCTAACTATGGCTACACCTTC.

This clonotype was counted between two and nine times. The chain employs TRBV5-1 and TRBJ2-5; D possibly matches TRBD1 or TRBD2 (5 bases each). V gave up 4 bases and J gave up 5 bases, with 21 bases separating them. The CDR3 extends over 16 amino acids. In germline, CDR1 is SGHRS, CDR2 YFSETQ. Written as DNA, the CDR3 is TGCGCCAGCAGCCCCCGGGACGATTCGGCTGCCGAGACCCAGTACTTC. Translating gives CASSPRDDSAAETQYF. Variable domain in full (rest from reference TRBV5-1 and TRBJ2-5): KAGVTQTPRYLIKTRGQQVTLSCSPISGHRSVSWYQQTPGQGLQFLFEYFSETQRNKGNFPGRFSGRQFSNSRSEMNVSTLELGDSALYLCASSPRDDSAAETQYFGPGTRLLVL.

Details on this clonotype: This could be a read error, since a much larger clone is one nucleotide away. The chain carries TRBV13 and TRBJ2-6, with D possibly TRBD1 on 6 matching bases. Germline V gives CDR1 PRHDT, CDR2 FYEKMQ (reference sequence). This CDR3 contains 20 residues. For the CDR3, the DNA is TGTGCCAGCAGCTTAGGCCCTTTGGGACACCTAGCCTCTGGGGCCAACGTCCCGACTTTC. It is translated as CASSLGPLGHLASGANVPTF. The variable domain in full, with the rest retrieved from reference TRBV13 and TRBJ2-6, is AAGVIQSPRHLIKEKRETATLKCYPIPRHDTVYWYQQGPGQDPQFLISFYEKMQSDKGSIPDRFSAQQFSDYHSELNMSSLELGDSALYFCASSLGPLGHLASGANVPTFGAGSRLTVL.

This clonotype was recorded once. The chain uses TRBV12-3 or TRBV12-4 and TRBJ2-5, with 12 bases aligning to TRBD2. V dropped 7 bases and J dropped 2; count of bases not matched to a gene: 20. The CDR3 is made up of 20 amino acids. Here the CDR3 reads CASTIRAGLAGGLRQETQYF. In nucleotides, the CDR3 is TGTGCCAGCACCATAAGGGCTGGGCTAGCGGGAGGGCTGCGACAAGAGACCCAGTACTTC.

The gene calls are TRBV7-2 and TRBJ2-7; TRBD2 matches at 9 bases. The J call may be incorrect, as the DNA end agrees better with TRBJ2-5. The germline gives CDR1 SGHTA, CDR2 FQGNSA. This CDR3 region has 15 residues. The DNA of the CDR3 is TGTGCCAGCAGCTCCCCTAGCGGGGCGGGCGAGACCCAGTACTTC. Translated, it gives CASSSPSGAGETQYF.

On this clonotype itself: Since a much larger clone is just one base distant, this may be a read error. The V call is TRBV12-3 or TRBV12-4, the J call TRBJ2-3; weak D call: TRBD1 (5 bases). The CDR3 contains 16 residues. Trimming stripped 3 bases from V and 4 bases from J, with 17 bases between. The CDR3 DNA sequence: TGTGCCAGCAGTTTGGCTGGCAGGGTGAGCGCAGATACGCAGTATTTT. It yields the protein CASSLAGRVSADTQYF.

The J gene is TRBJ2-4, the V gene TRBV5-4; D uncertain. This CDR3 spans 15 amino acids. V was trimmed by 4 bases and J by 6 bases, leaving 17 bases between them. Germline CDR1 is SGHNT and CDR2 is YYREEE (reference sequence). In nucleotides, the CDR3 is TGTGCCAGCAGCGAAATAGCTCGAGACACAAACATTCAGTACTTC. Encoded protein: CASSEIARDTNIQYF.

The chain joins TRBV4-1 to TRBJ1-3, with D uncertain. This CDR3 is built from 17 residues. Between the trimmed V and J ends, which lost 4 bases and 2 bases, there was a span of 18 bases. The germline V gene has CDR1 MGHRA and CDR2 YSYEKL. The CDR3, as DNA: TGCGCCAGCAGCCCCCGTTGGGCCGAGGGAACTGGAAACACCATATATTTT. Protein: CASSPRWAEGTGNTIYF.

This clonotype was found many times. The rearrangement joins TRBV4-1 to TRBJ2-2; D unclear. From germline, CDR1 is MGHRA and CDR2 YSYEKL. Between the trimmed V and J ends, which lost 4 bases and 0 bases, there was a span of 15 bases. The CDR3 extends over 17 amino acids. CDR3 residues: CASSLPSGNANTGELFF. Written as DNA, the CDR3 is TGCGCCAGCAGCCTCCCGTCCGGAAACGCGAACACCGGGGAGCTGTTTTTT.

This clonotype was observed a handful of times. The chain links TRBV5-1 to TRBJ1-2; 8 bases map to TRBD1. Germline values: CDR1 SGHRS, CDR2 YFSETQ. V shed 6 bases, J shed 4 bases, and the junction held 11 bases outside the gene matches. The CDR3 runs to 15 residues. This CDR3 is CASKEQGVEPYGYTF. For the CDR3, the DNA is TGCGCCAGCAAAGAACAGGGGGTGGAACCCTATGGCTACACCTTC.

This rearrangement joins TRBV4-2 to TRBJ1-1; D unclear. There are 14 residues in the CDR3. V lost 0 bases and J lost 4, with 9 bases in between. CDR1 and CDR2 from the germline V gene are LGHNA and YNFKEQ. The CDR3 sequence is CASSQDLGVTEAFF. CDR3 in DNA: TGTGCCAGCAGCCAAGATCTCGGGGTCACTGAAGCTTTCTTT.

This clonotype occurred a few times. V is TRBV7-2 and J is TRBJ2-1; D perhaps matches TRBD2 (5 bases). Germline CDR1 reads SGHTA; CDR2 reads FQGNSA. Trimming shortened V by 5 bases and J by 10 bases, and 15 bases separated the two germline ends. The CDR3 extends over 13 amino acids. The DNA for the CDR3 is TGTGCCAGCAGCGTAAATCGGGGTAAGGAGCAGTTCTTC. Protein: CASSVNRGKEQFF.

This clonotype was seen only a few times. The V call is TRBV2, the J call TRBJ2-1; 7 bases agree with TRBD1. J was trimmed by 4 bases and V by 5 bases; bases with no gene match: 8. The CDR3 length is 15 residues. The V gene's germline CDR1 is SNHLY and CDR2 FYNNEI. The CDR3: CASSTRQGGYNEQFF. CDR3 DNA sequence: TGTGCCAGCAGTACTAGACAGGGCGGGTACAATGAGCAGTTCTTC.

This clonotype has a handful of counts. This sequence joins TRBV7-9 and TRBJ2-7; maybe TRBD1 (5 bases). CDR3 length: 16 residues. Germline assignment: CDR1 SEHNR and CDR2 FQNEAQ (reference sequence). V was trimmed by 2 bases and J by 4 bases, leaving 18 bases between them. CDR3 sequence (DNA): TGTGCCAGCAGCTTACCGCTGACAGTTTTCGAGTACGAGCAGTACTTC. This translates into CASSLPLTVFEYEQYF.

The V gene is TRBV12-3 or TRBV12-4, the J gene TRBJ1-5, with a possible D match to TRBD1 (5 bases). The CDR3 consists of 14 residues. Trimming took off 3 bases at V and 6 bases at J, with 12 bases between the two ends. CDR3 region: CASSLGEEAQPQHF. The CDR3 nucleotides are TGTGCCAGCAGTTTGGGGGAGGAGGCTCAGCCCCAGCATTTT.

This chain joins TRBV6-2 or TRBV6-3 and TRBJ2-7, with D perhaps TRBD2 (5 bases). The J call may be wrong; the DNA end is better matched by TRBJ2-5. The CDR3 sequence is 15 residues long. The germline CDR1 and CDR2 sequences are MNHEY and SVGEGT. DNA for the CDR3: TGTGCCAGCAGTTACCGGCAATCGCGGGCAGAGACCCAGTACTTC. It yields the protein CASSYRQSRAETQYF.

This clonotype was observed a handful of times. The chain uses TRBV19 and TRBJ2-5; TRBD2 is a possible D gene (6 bases). V shed 3 bases and J shed 6 bases, with 17 bases lying between them. The CDR3 has 15 residues. Germline CDR1 reads LNHDA; CDR2 reads SQIVND (reference sequence). CDR3 in amino acids: CASSIQEGRVKTQYF. DNA for the CDR3: TGTGCCAGTAGTATTCAGGAGGGTAGGGTTAAGACCCAGTACTTC.

CDR3 nucleotides: TGCAGTGCTAGAGATTATAAACAGGGGGTTAACTATGGCTACACCTTC. Its protein product is CSARDYKQGVNYGYTF. This chain connects TRBV20-1 to TRBJ1-2; TRBD1 matches at 8 bases. J gave up 1 base and V 0 bases, and 7 bases lay outside the gene matches. The V gene's germline CDR1 is DFQATT and CDR2 SNEGSKA (reference sequence). The CDR3 extends over 16 amino acids.